The 3 T cell receptor beta chains below come from one sample, sequenced in a study of OX40 agonist ivuxolimab in advanced cancers. This table comes from immunoSEQ multiplex PCR, and its TCRdb copy is limited to in-frame clones, with some not included. The table lists over 85,000 clones, roughly 91% of them singletons. This sample comprised CD4+ or CD8+ T cells sorted from blood, obtained in a trial of the OX40 agonist ivuxolimab. The receptors were sampled from an adult with an advanced solid tumor such as melanoma, head and neck, liver or kidney cancer.

This sequence joins TRBV2 and TRBJ2-2; weak D call: TRBD2 (6 bases). V lost 3 bases to trimming and J lost 5 bases, with 13 bases between them. The germline V gene encodes CDR1 SNHLY and CDR2 FYNNEI. The CDR3 is 15 amino acids. The CDR3 protein is CASSDRTMGTGELFF. In DNA, the CDR3 is TGTGCCAGCAGTGACCGGACTATGGGTACCGGGGAGCTGTTTTTT.

This rearrangement joins TRBV27 to TRBJ1-5; D gene ambiguous. The CDR3 loop spans 12 amino acids. V was clipped by 5 bases and J by 5 bases, with 7 bases between them. Germline lookup yields CDR1 MNHEY and CDR2 SMNVEV (reference sequence). The DNA for the CDR3 is TGTGCCAGCAGTCCGTTAGATCAGCCCCAGCATTTT. Its protein is CASSPLDQPQHF.

The chain joins TRBV6-5 to TRBJ2-7; 10 bases map to TRBD1. CDR3 length: 14 residues. J gave up 2 bases and V 6 bases, and 4 bases lay outside the gene matches. CDR1 and CDR2 (germline): MNHEY, SVGAGI. CDR3 sequence (DNA): TGTGCCAGCAGGTCGACAGGGGGCCCCTACGAGCAGTACTTC. Its translation is CASRSTGGPYEQYF.